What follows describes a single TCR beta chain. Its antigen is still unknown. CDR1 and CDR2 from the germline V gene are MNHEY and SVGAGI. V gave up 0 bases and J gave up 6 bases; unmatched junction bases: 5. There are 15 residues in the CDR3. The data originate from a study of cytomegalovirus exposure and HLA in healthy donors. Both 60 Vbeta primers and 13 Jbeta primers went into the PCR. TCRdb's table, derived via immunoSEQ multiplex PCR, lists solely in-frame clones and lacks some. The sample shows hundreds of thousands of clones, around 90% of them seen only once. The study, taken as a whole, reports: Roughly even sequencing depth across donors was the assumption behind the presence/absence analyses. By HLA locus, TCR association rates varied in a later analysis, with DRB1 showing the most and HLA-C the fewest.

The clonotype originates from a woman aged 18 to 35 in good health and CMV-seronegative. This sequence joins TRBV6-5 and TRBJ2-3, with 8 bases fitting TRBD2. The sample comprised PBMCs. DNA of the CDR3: TGTGCCAGCAGTTACTCCGGGACTAGTCCCGATACGCAGTATTTT. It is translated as CASSYSGTSPDTQYF.